These 22 T cell receptor beta chains share one sample of origin, sequenced in a study of early T cells in non-severe SARS-CoV-2 infection. In TCRdb, the 5' RACE reads were re-called with MiXCR into one record per CDR3 protein. The sample lists 75,000 to 100,000 distinct CDR3 sequences, 16% occurring once. The sequenced material came from whole blood. The receptors were gathered from an adult who was a healthcare worker with PCR-confirmed SARS-CoV-2 infection or an uninfected control (not recorded which).

This clonotype was recorded at least ten times. The chain couples TRBV28 to TRBJ1-1; tentatively, D is TRBD1 (5 bases). This CDR3 spans 13 amino acids. From germline, CDR1 is MDHEN and CDR2 SYDVKM. Trimming took 6 bases from V and 4 from J, leaving 12 bases between them. CDR3: CASSFRGGTEAFF. The CDR3 nucleotides are TGTGCCAGCAGCTTTAGGGGTGGCACTGAAGCTTTCTTT.

This clonotype rates as medium-sized. This sequence joins TRBV6-2 or TRBV6-3 and TRBJ2-2, with 10 bases aligning to TRBD1. Trimming removed 4 bases from V and 3 bases from J; junction bases left unmatched: 2. The CDR3 is 15 amino acids. Germline lookup yields CDR1 MNHEY and CDR2 SVGEGT. The CDR3 here is CASSSGTGDTGELFF. As DNA, the CDR3 is TGTGCCAGCAGTTCGGGGACAGGGGACACCGGGGAGCTGTTTTTT.

This clonotype occurred a few times. This rearrangement joins TRBV28 to TRBJ2-1; the D gene could be TRBD1 or TRBD2 (7 bases each). CDR1 and CDR2 from the germline V gene are MDHEN and SYDVKM. CDR3 length equals 14 residues. V was shortened by 8 bases and J by 6 bases, with 17 bases between the two germline ends. CDR3 coding DNA: TGTGCCAGCGCGACAGGGACTACGATCAATGAGCAGTTCTTC. This sequence encodes CASATGTTINEQFF.

The chain employs TRBV6-5 and TRBJ2-3; the D is unclear. The germline V and J ends were trimmed by 2 bases and 2 bases, with 8 bases remaining between them. The CDR3 consists of 14 residues. CDR1 is MNHEY, CDR2 SVGAGI, per germline. The CDR3 DNA sequence: TGTGCCAGCAGTTACCGGATCGACACAGATACGCAGTATTTT. Translated: CASSYRIDTDTQYF.

This clonotype has a handful of counts. V and J are TRBV7-6 and TRBJ1-1; 7 bases map to TRBD1. Germline lookup yields CDR1 SGHVS and CDR2 FNYEAQ. Trimming removed 10 bases from V and 0 bases from J; junction bases left unmatched: 2. The CDR3 covers 12 residues. DNA of the CDR3: TGTGCCACCCAGGGGGTGAACACTGAAGCTTTCTTT. The encoded protein is CATQGVNTEAFF.

This clonotype has more than one count but fewer than ten. This chain uses TRBV5-6 with TRBJ1-6; D is ambiguous. The CDR3 runs 13 residues. Trimming shortened V by 0 bases and J by 6 bases, and 4 bases separated the two germline ends. CDR1 is SGHDT and CDR2 is YYEEEE in the germline V gene. CDR3 sequence reads: CASSLGSNSPLHF. As DNA, the CDR3 is TGTGCCAGCAGCTTGGGGTCTAATTCACCCCTCCACTTT.

V usage is TRBV3-1 and J usage is TRBJ2-5; D is possibly TRBD1 (6 bases). Trimming took off 5 bases at V and 7 bases at J, with 26 bases between the two ends. Germline-derived CDR1 and CDR2 are LGHDT and YNNKEL (reference sequence). CDR3 length equals 17 residues. The CDR3: CASSSLTTRSSRGTQYF. The CDR3 region has the DNA TGTGCCAGCAGCTCCCTAACCACCCGTAGTTCCAGGGGGACCCAGTACTTC.

This clonotype was found many times. The V gene is TRBV9, the J gene TRBJ1-4, with D unresolved. Germline CDR1 reads SGDLS; CDR2 reads YYNGEE. The CDR3 spans 15 residues. V lost 4 bases, J lost 0 bases, and 10 bases lay in between. This CDR3 is CASSHAGATNEKLFF. The CDR3 DNA is TGTGCCAGCAGCCATGCCGGGGCAACTAATGAAAAACTGTTTTTT.

This clonotype was seen more than once but under ten times. This chain connects TRBV7-2 to TRBJ2-3; a weak D match, TRBD1 (5 bases). CDR3 length: 15 amino acids. Between the trimmed V and J ends, which lost 5 bases and 0 bases, there was a span of 12 bases. Germline V gives CDR1 SGHTA, CDR2 FQGNSA. The CDR3 DNA reads as TGTGCCAGCAGCCAGGGCGTAATTAGCACAGATACGCAGTATTTT. This gives the protein CASSQGVISTDTQYF.

This clonotype appeared a single time. This may come from a read error, since a much larger clone is one base off. The CDR3 is CASNHGAYNSPLHF. The DNA for the CDR3 is TGTGCCAGCAACCATGGAGCCTATAATTCACCCCTCCACTTT. The chain employs TRBV14 and TRBJ1-6; D gene ambiguous. Deletions cut 7 bases from V and 2 bases from J, with 9 bases between. Per the germline V gene, CDR1 is SGHDN and CDR2 is FVKESK. CDR3 size: 14 residues.

V gene TRBV18 combines with J gene TRBJ2-5; TRBD2 matches 10 bases. V was pared by 2 bases and J by 6 bases, with 6 bases of the junction left unmatched. CDR1 KGHSH and CDR2 LQKENI come from the germline V gene. The CDR3 is made up of 15 amino acids. DNA of the CDR3: TGTGCCAGCTCACCATCTACTAGCGGGGATAAGACCCAGTACTTC. It translates to CASSPSTSGDKTQYF.

A few counts support this clonotype. The chain uses TRBV15 and TRBJ2-3; 13 nucleotides match TRBD2. The V gene end was trimmed by 4 bases and the J gene end by 1 base; junction bases not matched to a gene: 8. This CDR3 is 18 amino acids long. In germline, CDR1 is LNHNV, CDR2 YYDKDF (reference sequence). The CDR3 DNA follows: TGTGCCACCAGCACGCGGACTAGCGGGAGCATAGGCACAGATACGCAGTATTTT. It yields the protein CATSTRTSGSIGTDTQYF.

There are a few counts of this clonotype. The CDR3 loop is CASRSGFHEQFF. DNA for the CDR3: TGTGCCAGCAGGAGCGGGTTCCATGAGCAGTTCTTC. This chain joins TRBV12-3 or TRBV12-4 and TRBJ2-1; the D gene is possibly TRBD2 (6 bases). Trimming removed 6 bases from V and 8 bases from J, with 11 bases in between. This CDR3 has 12 amino acids.

This chain joins TRBV27 and TRBJ2-4; 9 bases are a match to TRBD1. Germline CDR1 MNHEY, CDR2 SMNVEV (reference sequence). Trimming took 5 bases from V and 0 from J; bases not matched to a gene: 8. The CDR3 is 17 residues long. DNA of the CDR3: TGTGCCAGCAGTCCCGGGACAGGGACCCTAGCCAAAAACATTCAGTACTTC. Amino acids: CASSPGTGTLAKNIQYF.

V is TRBV5-1 and J is TRBJ2-7; TRBD1 aligns across 7 bases. Looked up from germline, CDR1 is SGHRS and CDR2 is YFSETQ. The ends lost 4 bases at V and 6 bases at J; junction bases unmatched: 19. The CDR3 totals 17 residues. The CDR3 is CASSLKWGQTGQAEQYF. The DNA for the CDR3 is TGCGCCAGCAGCCTAAAATGGGGACAGACCGGGCAGGCCGAGCAGTACTTC.

This clonotype appeared a few times. This rearrangement joins TRBV6-2 or TRBV6-3 to TRBJ2-5; a weak D match, TRBD1 (7 bases). V was pared by 0 bases and J by 6 bases, with 14 bases between. Germline V gene sequence: CDR1 MNHEY, CDR2 SVGEGT. This CDR3 region has 15 residues. CDR3 sequence (DNA): TGTGCCAGCAGTTACTCTGGGGGGACAGTGAAGACCCAGTACTTC. Amino acid sequence: CASSYSGGTVKTQYF.

This clonotype was seen a few times. J is TRBJ2-1 and V is TRBV2; 8 nucleotides match TRBD1. V lost 6 bases to trimming and J lost 4 bases; unmatched junction nucleotides: 5. The CDR3 consists of 14 residues. CDR1 is SNHLY and CDR2 is FYNNEI in the germline V gene. This chain's CDR3 is CASRIRGRYNEQFF. In nucleotides, the CDR3 is TGTGCCAGCAGAATCAGGGGGCGGTACAATGAGCAGTTCTTC.

By sample share, this clonotype is medium-sized. This chain links TRBV19 with TRBJ1-5; D call uncertain. V was pared by 3 bases and J by 4 bases, with 7 bases between. This CDR3 has 13 residues. The germline V gene encodes CDR1 LNHDA and CDR2 SQIVND (reference sequence). The CDR3 protein is CASSISENQPQHF. The CDR3 DNA follows: TGTGCCAGTAGTATTTCCGAGAATCAGCCCCAGCATTTT.

The J gene is TRBJ2-1, the V gene TRBV24-1; TRBD2 matches at 7 bases. Germline assignment: CDR1 KGHDR and CDR2 SFDVKD. The CDR3 totals 16 residues. V was clipped by 5 bases and J by 0 bases; unmatched bases: 6. The CDR3 DNA reads TGTGCCACCAGTGCTACCGGGACTAACTCCTACAATGAGCAGTTCTTC. It yields the protein CATSATGTNSYNEQFF.

The chain couples TRBV28 to TRBJ2-1, with D unresolved. CDR1 is MDHEN, CDR2 SYDVKM, per germline. The CDR3 is made up of 14 amino acids. V lost 5 bases and J 3 bases, leaving 11 bases between the germline ends. CDR3 sequence (DNA): TGTGCCAGCAGTCCCCGGTGGGACTACAATGAGCAGTTCTTC. Amino acid sequence: CASSPRWDYNEQFF. The whole variable domain, filled in from reference TRBV28 and TRBJ2-1, reads DVKVTQSSRYLVKRTGEKVFLECVQDMDHENMFWYRQDPGLGLRLIYFSYDVKMKEKGDIPEGYSVSREKKERFSLILESASTNQTSMYLCASSPRWDYNEQFFGPGTRLTVL.

The V gene is TRBV9, the J gene TRBJ1-4; the match to TRBD1 covers 9 bases. The CDR3 is 15 amino acids. Per germline, CDR1 SGDLS and CDR2 YYNGEE. Trimming removed 3 bases from V and 8 bases from J; junction bases left unmatched: 8. The CDR3 DNA follows: TGTGCCAGCAGCGCCACAGGGGGCGCGGGAGAAAAACTGTTTTTT. As protein: CASSATGGAGEKLFF.

This rearrangement joins TRBV11-2 to TRBJ2-1; D is possibly TRBD2 (5 bases). Per germline, CDR1 SGHAT and CDR2 FQNNGV. V lost 6 bases, J lost 0 bases, and 21 bases lay in between. This CDR3 comprises 18 residues. This CDR3 reads CASRSRLADTRSYNEQFF. The DNA for the CDR3 is TGTGCCAGCAGGAGTAGGCTAGCAGACACCCGCTCCTACAATGAGCAGTTCTTC. The entire variable domain, with the rest obtained from reference TRBV11-2 and TRBJ2-1, is as follows: EAGVAQSPRYKIIEKRQSVAFWCNPISGHATLYWYQQILGQGPKLLIQFQNNGVVDDSQLPKDRFSAERLKGVDSTLKIQPAKLEDSAVYLCASRSRLADTRSYNEQFFGPGTRLTVL.